Below are 10 T cell receptor beta chains sequenced from a single sample in a study of cytomegalovirus exposure and HLA in healthy donors. In the PCR, 60 Vbeta and 13 Jbeta primers were used. The repertoire was sequenced with immunoSEQ multiplex PCR; TCRdb's copy has only in-frame clones and lacks some. This sample carries some 200,000 clones, with 1.1% going to the ten biggest clones. The source material was PBMCs. The receptors originated from a girl aged 2-10 years in good health and CMV-seropositive.

V and J are TRBV6-1 and TRBJ1-2; 8 bases fit TRBD1. CDR3 length equals 13 residues. V lost 6 bases, J lost 7 bases, and 7 bases stayed unmatched. CDR1 is MNHNS, CDR2 SASEGT, per germline. The CDR3 DNA reads as TGTGCCAGCAGGGCCCAGGGGGCGGGTGGCTACACCTTC. As protein: CASRAQGAGGYTF.

This chain joins TRBV5-1 and TRBJ2-1; D gene unclear. The V gene's germline CDR1 is SGHRS and CDR2 YFSETQ. The CDR3 is made up of 13 amino acids. Deletions cut 0 bases from V and 5 bases from J, with 6 bases between. The CDR3 loop reads CASSLGLNNEQFF. The CDR3 DNA is TGCGCCAGCAGCTTGGGACTTAACAATGAGCAGTTCTTC. Drawing the rest from reference TRBV5-1 and TRBJ2-1, the complete variable domain is KAGVTQTPRYLIKTRGQQVTLSCSPISGHRSVSWYQQTPGQGLQFLFEYFSETQRNKGNFPGRFSGRQFSNSRSEMNVSTLELGDSALYLCASSLGLNNEQFFGPGTRLTVL.

The chain has TRBV5-1 and TRBJ1-1, with TRBD1 identical over 9 bases. Germline V lookup: CDR1 SGHRS, CDR2 YFSETQ. V shed 2 bases and J 4 bases; nucleotides not matched to a gene: 3. The CDR3 has 14 residues. The chain's CDR3 is CASSLQGAVTEAFF. CDR3 nucleotide sequence: TGCGCCAGCAGCTTACAGGGGGCGGTCACTGAAGCTTTCTTT.

The chain is built from TRBV18 and TRBJ1-2, with D possibly being TRBD1 (5 bases). From germline, CDR1 is KGHSH and CDR2 LQKENI. Trimming removed 2 bases from V and 4 bases from J, with 14 bases in between. The CDR3 runs to 15 residues. CDR3 region: CASSPGDGGGYGYTF. CDR3 in DNA: TGTGCCAGCTCACCAGGGGATGGCGGGGGCTATGGCTACACCTTC.

The gene calls are TRBV30 and TRBJ2-1; possible D gene TRBD2, 5 bases. V was clipped by 1 base and J by 13 bases, with 8 bases between them. This CDR3 has 10 residues. CDR1 is GTSNPN and CDR2 is SVGIG in the germline V gene (reference sequence). The CDR3 region is CAWSEEVQFF. For the CDR3, the DNA is TGTGCCTGGAGTGAGGAGGTCCAGTTCTTC.

The V call is TRBV19, the J call TRBJ2-5, with D possibly being TRBD1 (7 bases). This CDR3 spans 15 amino acids. Germline V lookup: CDR1 LNHDA, CDR2 SQIVND (reference sequence). Trimming took 5 bases from V and 2 from J, leaving 15 bases between them. CDR3 amino acids: CASSRNRGGQETQYF. CDR3 DNA: TGTGCCAGTAGTCGAAACAGGGGAGGACAAGAGACCCAGTACTTC.

The chain couples TRBV11-2 to TRBJ2-1, with TRBD1 matching 7 bases. This CDR3 is 17 amino acids long. Germline values: CDR1 SGHAT, CDR2 FQNNGV. Trimming took 5 bases from V and 6 from J; bases not matched to a gene: 16. The CDR3 spells CASSLRAPGQTSNEQFF. For the CDR3, the DNA is TGTGCCAGCAGCCTCCGAGCACCGGGACAGACCTCCAATGAGCAGTTCTTC.

The rearrangement links TRBV5-1 to TRBJ2-7; a possible D gene is TRBD2 (5 bases). With 3 bases removed from V and 2 bases from J, the gap between germline ends came to 12 bases. Germline-derived CDR1 and CDR2 are SGHRS and YFSETQ. The CDR3 extends over 14 amino acids. This CDR3 reads CASSSGSVTYEQYF. CDR3 DNA: TGCGCCAGCAGCTCGGGGTCAGTTACCTACGAGCAGTACTTC.

The chain combines TRBV27 with TRBJ2-7; TRBD1 aligns across 9 bases. This CDR3 comprises 15 residues. V gave up 6 bases and J gave up 0 bases; unmatched junction bases: 6. CDR1 and CDR2 from the germline V gene are MNHEY and SMNVEV (reference sequence). The CDR3 region has the DNA TGTGCCAGCAGGTCCGACAGGGGGACCTCCTACGAGCAGTACTTC. Its translation: CASRSDRGTSYEQYF.

J is TRBJ2-2 and V is TRBV28, with D maybe TRBD2 (6 bases). Trimming took off 6 bases at V and 1 base at J, with 18 bases between the two ends. The CDR3 spans 17 residues. Germline V lookup: CDR1 MDHEN, CDR2 SYDVKM. The CDR3 region is CASSRNPAEGNTGELFF. In DNA, the CDR3 is TGTGCCAGCAGCCGTAACCCCGCGGAGGGGAACACCGGGGAGCTGTTTTTT.